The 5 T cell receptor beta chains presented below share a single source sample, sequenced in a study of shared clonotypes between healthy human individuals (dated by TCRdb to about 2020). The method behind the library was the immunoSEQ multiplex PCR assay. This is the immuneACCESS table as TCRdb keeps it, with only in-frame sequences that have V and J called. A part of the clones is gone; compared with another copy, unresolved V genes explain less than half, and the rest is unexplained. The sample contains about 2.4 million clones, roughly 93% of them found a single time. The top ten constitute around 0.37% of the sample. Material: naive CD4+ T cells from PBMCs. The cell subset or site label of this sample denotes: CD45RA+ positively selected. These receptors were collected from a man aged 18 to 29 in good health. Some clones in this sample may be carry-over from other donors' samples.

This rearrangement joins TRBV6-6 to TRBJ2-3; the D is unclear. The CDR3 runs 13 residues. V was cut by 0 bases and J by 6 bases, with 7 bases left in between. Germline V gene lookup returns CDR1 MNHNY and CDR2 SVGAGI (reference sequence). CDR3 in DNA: TGTGCCAGCAGTTACTCGTCTCGGGATACGCAGTATTTT. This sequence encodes CASSYSSRDTQYF.

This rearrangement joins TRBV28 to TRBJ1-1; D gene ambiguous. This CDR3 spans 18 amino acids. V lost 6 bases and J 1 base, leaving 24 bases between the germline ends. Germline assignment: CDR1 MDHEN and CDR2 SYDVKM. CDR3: CASSRVPGRDLGNTEAFF. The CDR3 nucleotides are TGTGCCAGCAGCAGAGTTCCTGGACGGGATTTGGGGAACACTGAAGCTTTCTTT.

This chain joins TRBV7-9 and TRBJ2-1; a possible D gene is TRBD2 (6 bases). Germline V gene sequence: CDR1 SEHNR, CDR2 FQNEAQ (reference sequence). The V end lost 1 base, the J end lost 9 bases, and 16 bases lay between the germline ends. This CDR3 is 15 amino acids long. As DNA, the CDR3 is TGTGCCAGCAGCTTAGAATTGTGGGAGGCCATTGAGCAGTTCTTC. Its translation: CASSLELWEAIEQFF.

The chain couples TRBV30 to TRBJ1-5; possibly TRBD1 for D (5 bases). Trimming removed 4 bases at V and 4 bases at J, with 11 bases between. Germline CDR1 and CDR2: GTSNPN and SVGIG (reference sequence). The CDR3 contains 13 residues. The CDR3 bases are TGTGCCTGGACCGAGGGACTTAATCAGCCCCAGCATTTT. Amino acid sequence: CAWTEGLNQPQHF.

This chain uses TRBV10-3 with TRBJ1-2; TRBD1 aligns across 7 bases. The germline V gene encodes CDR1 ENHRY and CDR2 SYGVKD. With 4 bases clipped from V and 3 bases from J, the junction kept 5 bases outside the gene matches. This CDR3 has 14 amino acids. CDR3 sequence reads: CAISGDGTDYGYTF. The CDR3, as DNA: TGTGCCATCAGTGGAGATGGGACAGACTATGGCTACACCTTC.